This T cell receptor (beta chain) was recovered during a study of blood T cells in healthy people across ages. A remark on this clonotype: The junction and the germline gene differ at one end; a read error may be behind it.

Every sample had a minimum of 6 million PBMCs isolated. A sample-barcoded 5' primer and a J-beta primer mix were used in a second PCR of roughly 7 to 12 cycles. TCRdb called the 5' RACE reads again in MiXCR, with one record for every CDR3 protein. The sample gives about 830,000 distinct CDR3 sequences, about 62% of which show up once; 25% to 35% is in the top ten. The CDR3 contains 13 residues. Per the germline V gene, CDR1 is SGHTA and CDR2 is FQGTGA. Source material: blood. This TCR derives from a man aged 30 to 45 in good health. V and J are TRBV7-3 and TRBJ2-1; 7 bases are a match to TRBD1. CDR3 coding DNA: TGCGCCAGCAGCCCCGCAGGGGGCAATGAGCAGTTCTTC. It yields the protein CASSPAGGNEQFF.